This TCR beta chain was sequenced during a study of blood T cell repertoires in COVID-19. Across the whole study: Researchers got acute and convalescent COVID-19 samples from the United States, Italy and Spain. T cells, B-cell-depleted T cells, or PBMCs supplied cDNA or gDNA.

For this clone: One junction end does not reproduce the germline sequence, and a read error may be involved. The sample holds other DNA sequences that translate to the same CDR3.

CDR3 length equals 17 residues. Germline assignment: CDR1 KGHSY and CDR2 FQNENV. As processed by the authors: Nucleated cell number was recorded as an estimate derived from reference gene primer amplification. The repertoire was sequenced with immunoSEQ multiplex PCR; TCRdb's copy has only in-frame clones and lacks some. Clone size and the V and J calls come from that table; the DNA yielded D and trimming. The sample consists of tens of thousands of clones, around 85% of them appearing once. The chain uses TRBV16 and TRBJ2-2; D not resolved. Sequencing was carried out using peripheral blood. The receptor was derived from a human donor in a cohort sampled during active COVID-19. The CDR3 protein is CASSQGPYRSNTGELFF. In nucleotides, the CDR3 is TGTGCCAGTAGCCAAGGGCCCTACAGATCGAACACCGGGGAGCTGTTTTTT.